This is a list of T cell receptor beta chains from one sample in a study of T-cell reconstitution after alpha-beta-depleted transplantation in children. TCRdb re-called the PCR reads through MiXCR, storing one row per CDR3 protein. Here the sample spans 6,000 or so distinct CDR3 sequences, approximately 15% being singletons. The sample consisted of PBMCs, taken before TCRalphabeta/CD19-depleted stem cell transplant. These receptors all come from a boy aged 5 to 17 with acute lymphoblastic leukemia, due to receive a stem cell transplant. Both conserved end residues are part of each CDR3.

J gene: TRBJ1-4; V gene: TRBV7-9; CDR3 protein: CARGPGPPYEKLFF
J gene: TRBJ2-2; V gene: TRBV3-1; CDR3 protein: CASSHLSGELFF
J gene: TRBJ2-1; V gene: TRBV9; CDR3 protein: CASSVGGGGEQFF
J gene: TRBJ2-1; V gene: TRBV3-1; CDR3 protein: CASSQVYEQFF
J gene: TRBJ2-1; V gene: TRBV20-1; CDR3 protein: CSASKVAGYSYNEQFF
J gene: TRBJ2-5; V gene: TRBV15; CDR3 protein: CATSRARQQQETQYF
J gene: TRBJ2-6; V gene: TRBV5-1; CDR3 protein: CASSPYSSGANVLTF
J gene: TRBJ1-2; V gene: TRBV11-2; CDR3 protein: CASSPGGTGSIYGYTF
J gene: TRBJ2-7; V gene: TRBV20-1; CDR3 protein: CSAYNSRGSSYEQYF
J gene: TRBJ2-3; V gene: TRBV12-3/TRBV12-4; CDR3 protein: CASSLRGRQLTDTQYF
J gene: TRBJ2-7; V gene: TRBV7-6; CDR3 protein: CASSRAGGVFHEQYF
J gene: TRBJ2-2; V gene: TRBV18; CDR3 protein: CASSPRMDTGELFF
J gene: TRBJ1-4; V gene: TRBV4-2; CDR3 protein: CAMGPGTPYEKLFF
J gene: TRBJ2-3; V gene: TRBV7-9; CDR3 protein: CASSRTSFSTDTQYF
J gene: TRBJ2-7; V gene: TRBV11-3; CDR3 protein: CASSRRQGSYEQYF
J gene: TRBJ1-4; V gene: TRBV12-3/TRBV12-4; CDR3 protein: CASSLVQGASEKLFF
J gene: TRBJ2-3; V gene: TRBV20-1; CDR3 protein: CSARDTGYADTQYF
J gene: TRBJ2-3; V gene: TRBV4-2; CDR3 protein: CARGPRLGSDTQYF
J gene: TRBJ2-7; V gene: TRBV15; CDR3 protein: CATSRDESFYEQYF
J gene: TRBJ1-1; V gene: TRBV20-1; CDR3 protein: CSTPTVGGEAFF
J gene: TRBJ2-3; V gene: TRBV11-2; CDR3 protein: CASSSRDFTDTQYF
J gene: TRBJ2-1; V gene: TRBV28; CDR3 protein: CASSLRGPRYNEQFF
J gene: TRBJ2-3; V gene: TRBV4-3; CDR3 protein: CASSQSPGTSGSTDTQYF
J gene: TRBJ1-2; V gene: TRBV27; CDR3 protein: CASRRHTNYGYTF
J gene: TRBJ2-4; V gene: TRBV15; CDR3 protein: CATRGERDIQYF
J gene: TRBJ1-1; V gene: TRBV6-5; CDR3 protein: CASKGSHLGEAFF